The rows below give T cell receptor beta chains drawn from one sample of a study of T cells after yellow fever vaccination. MiXCR was run by TCRdb on the 5' RACE reads, yielding one entry per CDR3 protein. The sample comprises a few hundred thousand distinct CDR3 sequences, approximately 3% of which are singletons, and roughly 3.2% rests with the top ten. The sequencing used CD4+ T cells sorted from PBMCs, collected 10 days after the yellow fever booster vaccination. These receptors were obtained from a man younger than 35 who received the YFV17D yellow fever vaccine. Both conserved end residues are part of each CDR3. A D gene is named only where the DNA matches it firmly. Clone size is not always given. Where it is, it says once, few, many or a class for expanded clones.

j_call clone_size v_call d_call cdr3_nt cdr3_aa
TRBJ2-6 few TRBV7-6 . TGTGCCAGCAGCTTAGCGTGGGCGAACCGGGCCAACGTCCTGACTTTC CASSLAWANRANVLTF
TRBJ2-4 . TRBV29-1 . TGCAGCGTACGAAGGGTAGCGGACTTAGCCAAAAACATTCAGTACTTC CSVRRVADLAKNIQYF
TRBJ2-3 . TRBV29-1 . TGCAGCGTAACTATGAACGTAGTTTCGGATACGCAGTATTTT CSVTMNVVSDTQYF
TRBJ1-6 . TRBV4-3 . TGCGCCAGCAGCCAAGATCGGCAGGGTTATAATTCACCCCTCCACTTT CASSQDRQGYNSPLHF
TRBJ2-3 many TRBV5-1 . TGCGCCAGCACCAGAGCCGGCCGCTACACAGATACGCAGTATTTT CASTRAGRYTDTQYF
TRBJ1-4 many TRBV4-2 . TGTGCCAGCAGCCAAGATGCCGGGTTTCTCACTAATGAAAAACTGTTTTTT CASSQDAGFLTNEKLFF
TRBJ1-1 . TRBV19 . TGTGCCAGTAGCAAAAGCGGTCTGAGCACTGAAGCTTTCTTT CASSKSGLSTEAFF
TRBJ2-7 many TRBV7-9 . TGTGCCAGCAGCTTAGGGTCGGGATTCTACGAGCAGTACTTC CASSLGSGFYEQYF
TRBJ2-1 few TRBV20-1 . TGCAGTGCTAGAGGTCTAGCAAGCTACAATGAGCAGTTCTTC CSARGLASYNEQFF
TRBJ2-2 many TRBV5-1 TRBD1 TGCGCCAGCAGCCAGCAGACAGGGGCCGGGGAGCTGTTTTTT CASSQQTGAGELFF
TRBJ1-2 few TRBV6-5 TRBD1 TGTGCCAGCAGTTACGTCGGGACAGGGGCTGTGGGCTACACCTTC CASSYVGTGAVGYTF
TRBJ2-7 . TRBV7-2 . TGTGCCAGCAGCTCCCATGGTCAGAACGAGCAGTACTTC CASSSHGQNEQYF
TRBJ2-3 many TRBV12-3/TRBV12-4 . TGTGCCAGCAGTTCCTGGACGGCCAAAATAACAGATACGCAGTATTTT CASSSWTAKITDTQYF
TRBJ1-2 many TRBV4-2 . TGTGCCAGCAGCCAAGTTATGGGGAAACGGGGCTATGGCTACACCTTC CASSQVMGKRGYGYTF
TRBJ2-1 few TRBV20-1 TRBD2 TGCAGTGCCCCTCCCCCGCGACTAGCTAATGAGCAGTTCTTC CSAPPPRLANEQFF
TRBJ2-6 few TRBV24-1 . TGTGCCACCAGTATTAAAGAATACTCTGGGGCCAACGTCCTGACTTTC CATSIKEYSGANVLTF
TRBJ2-3 many TRBV7-2 . TGTGCCAGCAGCTTGGGCGCGGATACGCAGTATTTT CASSLGADTQYF
TRBJ2-7 few TRBV12-3/TRBV12-4 TRBD2 TGTGCCAGCAGAAAAGCGGGATCCTCCTACGAGCAGTACTTC CASRKAGSSYEQYF
TRBJ1-3 many TRBV11-2 . TGTGCCAGCAGCTTAATAAGGGCCGGAAACACCATATATTTT CASSLIRAGNTIYF
TRBJ2-5 many TRBV7-2 . TGTGCCAGCAGCTCCCGAGGTGGGGGCGGGGCCTTCCTGGAGACCCAGTACTTC CASSSRGGGGAFLETQYF
TRBJ2-5 . TRBV5-6 TRBD1 TGTGCCAGCAGCTTGGGCAGGGGGTATGAGACCCAGTACTTC CASSLGRGYETQYF
TRBJ2-1 many TRBV5-1 . TGCGCCAGCAGCTTGGGGTCGGAGCAGCAGTTCTTC CASSLGSEQQFF
TRBJ2-3 many TRBV7-2 . TGTGCCAGCAGCCGCTCCACCACAGATACGCAGTATTTT CASSRSTTDTQYF
TRBJ2-2 few TRBV4-2 . TGTGCCAGCAGCCCGGGACCCGCGAACACCGGGGAGCTGTTTTTT CASSPGPANTGELFF
TRBJ1-2 . TRBV12-3/TRBV12-4 TRBD1 TGTGCCACCGTCCTAGGACAGGGGGACGGCTACACCTTC CATVLGQGDGYTF
TRBJ1-1 many TRBV5-1 . TGCGCCAGCAGCCAGAACACTGAAGCTTTCTTT CASSQNTEAFF
TRBJ1-1 few TRBV5-6 . TGTGCCAGCAGCCTAGGGACGGCTTTAGGAGCTTTCTTT CASSLGTALGAFF
TRBJ1-1 few TRBV3-1 . TGTGCCAGCAGCCAAGTCCCCAGCAGATTGAACACTGAAGCTTTCTTT CASSQVPSRLNTEAFF
TRBJ2-6 . TRBV7-2 . TGTGCCAGCAGCCCCTGGACCGCTCAGGGGGCCAACGTCCTGACTTTC CASSPWTAQGANVLTF
TRBJ2-2 many TRBV10-2 . TGCGCCAGCCTGACCCAGGGGACCGGGGAGCTGTTTTTT CASLTQGTGELFF
TRBJ2-1 . TRBV25-1 . TGTGCCAGCAGTGACAGACAGAAAAACAATGAGCAGTTCTTC CASSDRQKNNEQFF
TRBJ1-5 few TRBV7-9 TRBD1 TGTGCCAGCAGCGGGGACAGGGCTAACAATCAGCCCCAGCATTTT CASSGDRANNQPQHF
TRBJ2-5 many TRBV5-1 TRBD2 TGCGCCAGCAGCTTGGCCGGGACTAGCGATGAGACCCAGTACTTC CASSLAGTSDETQYF
TRBJ1-2 . TRBV5-5 TRBD1 TGTGCCAGCAGCACGACAGGGGACTACACCTTC CASSTTGDYTF
TRBJ1-2 few TRBV20-1 TRBD1 TGCAGGGGGACAGGGGACTATGGCTACACCTTC CRGTGDYGYTF
TRBJ1-1 many TRBV5-1 . TGCGCCAGCAGCTTGGGACTCGGGAACACTGAAGCTTTCTTT CASSLGLGNTEAFF
TRBJ1-5 few TRBV18 . TGTGCCAGCTCACGGTCGAAAGACAGCAATCAGCCCCAGCATTTT CASSRSKDSNQPQHF
TRBJ2-5 . TRBV5-1 TRBD1 TGCGCCAGCAGCGACACACAGGGGGGAGAGACCCAGTACTTC CASSDTQGGETQYF
TRBJ1-5 few TRBV6-6 TRBD1 TGTGCCAGCAATGCACAGGGGGCAGGTCAGCCCCAGCATTTT CASNAQGAGQPQHF
TRBJ1-1 . TRBV6-5 TRBD1 TGTGCCAGCAGTTACACCGGGACAGGGAACACTGAAGCTTTCTTT CASSYTGTGNTEAFF
TRBJ2-3 many TRBV5-6 . TGTGCCAGCAGCTTCGACAGGCGGGGGACAGATACGCAGTATTTT CASSFDRRGTDTQYF
TRBJ2-1 few TRBV20-1 . TGCAGTGCCAGCAGCTGGGGGAAGGGTTACAATGAGCAGTTCTTC CSASSWGKGYNEQFF
TRBJ1-5 many TRBV10-3 TRBD1 TGTGCCATCAGTGAGTCAGGGGGCGGCAATCAGCCCCAGCATTTT CAISESGGGNQPQHF
TRBJ2-7 few TRBV30 . TGTGCCTGGAGTGTACAGGGTGAGCAGTACTTC CAWSVQGEQYF
TRBJ2-6 . TRBV18 . TGTGCCAGCTCACCATATCCGTCTAAAGGGGCCAACGTCCTGACTTTC CASSPYPSKGANVLTF
TRBJ2-3 many TRBV20-1 . TGCAGTGCTAGAGAACGGCGGGGCCGCACAGATACGCAGTATTTT CSARERRGRTDTQYF
TRBJ2-1 many TRBV20-1 . TGCAGTGCTAGAGATTGGTTAATCAATGAGCAGTTCTTC CSARDWLINEQFF
TRBJ1-6 many TRBV7-2 . TGTGCCAGCAGCTTAGCGCAATGGGGTTCACCCCTCCACTTT CASSLAQWGSPLHF
TRBJ1-1 many TRBV20-1 . TGCAGTGCCGCCCCGTGGGGGAACACTGAAGCTTTCTTT CSAAPWGNTEAFF
TRBJ2-3 . TRBV27 . TGTGCCAGCAGTTCACCAGCTTATAGCACAGATACGCAGTATTTT CASSSPAYSTDTQYF
TRBJ2-1 . TRBV28 TRBD2 TGTGCCAGCACCCGGGACTACTACAATGAGCAGTTCTTC CASTRDYYNEQFF
TRBJ2-3 few TRBV7-9 TRBD2 TGTGCCAGCAGCAGTCCGAGCGGGGGCTTGTCAGATACGCAGTATTTT CASSSPSGGLSDTQYF
TRBJ1-5 . TRBV27 . TGTGCCAGCAGGAAATACAGAGATAGCAATCAGCCCCAGCATTTT CASRKYRDSNQPQHF